This record concerns one T cell receptor (beta chain) sequence. Its antigen is still unknown. This entry belongs to a study of monozygotic twins with cystic fibrosis. Overall study findings and caveats: In 13 of 16 pairs, V gene usage was closest to the co-twin's. Clonality was generally low (median about 0.0095), higher in the most severe patients.

Only in-frame clones appear in the TCRdb table, and some are missing; sequencing was by immunoSEQ multiplex PCR. The table lists approximately 13,000 clones, 80% to 90% of them singletons. Germline V gene lookup returns CDR1 SNHLY and CDR2 FYNNEI. Between the trimmed V and J ends, which lost 10 bases and 8 bases, there was a span of 15 bases. The CDR3 covers 12 residues. J is TRBJ2-1 and V is TRBV2; D call uncertain. This TCR came from a boy between 10 and 17 years old with cystic fibrosis. Material for sequencing was blood. The CDR3: CAISNIHDEQFF. Written as DNA, the CDR3 is TGTGCCATCTCGAATATACACGATGAGCAGTTCTTC.